Listed here are 31 T cell receptor beta chains from one sample, sequenced in a study of CD8+CD57+ T cells in acquired aplastic anemia. The template for TCR beta VDJ and CDR3 sequence profiling was genomic DNA. TCRdb fed the reads into MiXCR, producing one record per CDR3 protein. Among about 150,000 distinct CDR3 sequences, 45% to 55% were seen once, and the ten largest hold under 35%. The patients chosen for sequencing had shown expansion of CD8+CD57+ cells (detected by flow cytometry). The source material was sorted CD4+, CD8+, or CD8+CD57+ T cells (not recorded which) from PBMCs. Receptor source: a human donor with aplastic anemia.

This clonotype was seen a handful of times. V gene TRBV30 combines with J gene TRBJ1-4; 7 bases are a match to TRBD1. J lost 8 bases, V lost 5 bases, and 8 bases had no gene match. This CDR3 is built from 13 residues. Germline CDR1 GTSNPN, CDR2 SVGIG (reference sequence). As DNA, the CDR3 is TGTGCCTGGGCCGACAGGGCGCGAGAAAAACTGTTTTTT. Translated, it gives CAWADRAREKLFF.

V and J are TRBV7-9 and TRBJ2-7, with TRBD1 matching over 8 bases. The germline V gene encodes CDR1 SEHNR and CDR2 FQNEAQ (reference sequence). The CDR3 contains 14 residues. With 5 bases clipped from V and 3 bases from J, the junction kept 6 bases outside the gene matches. CDR3 residues: CASSEAGGVYEQYF. The CDR3 nucleotides read TGTGCCAGCAGCGAGGCAGGGGGCGTCTACGAGCAGTACTTC.

A note on this clonotype: This sequence may be a read error, since a much larger clone differs from it by one base. The V call is TRBV14, the J call TRBJ2-7; TRBD1 aligns across 7 bases. There are 14 residues in the CDR3. Germline V gene data show CDR1 as SGHDN and CDR2 as FVKESK. J lost 3 bases, V lost 8 bases, and 10 bases had no gene match. As DNA, the CDR3 is TGTGCCAGCTCCCCTCCGGGACAGATCTACGAGCAGTACGTC. Amino acids: CASSPPGQIYEQYV.

V usage is TRBV2 and J usage is TRBJ1-2; D gene unclear. The CDR3 sequence is 12 residues long. The V gene's germline CDR1 is SNHLY and CDR2 FYNNEI. With 8 bases removed from V and 7 bases from J, the gap between germline ends came to 14 bases. This chain's CDR3 is CASLFVESGYTF. Here the CDR3 DNA reads TGTGCCAGCTTGTTCGTTGAGAGTGGCTACACCTTC. The full variable domain, in which reference TRBV2 and TRBJ1-2 provide the parts outside the CDR3, is EPEVTQTPSHQVTQMGQEVILRCVPISNHLYFYWYRQILGQKVEFLVSFYNNEISEKSEIFDDQFSVERPDGSNFTLKIRSTKLEDSAMYFCASLFVESGYTFGSGTRLTVV.

This clonotype occurred many times. The chain uses TRBV4-3 and TRBJ1-1; D remains unclear. The V and J ends lost 1 base and 6 bases respectively, with 12 bases between them. Germline loops: CDR1 LGHNA, CDR2 YSLEER. The CDR3 contains 14 residues. As DNA, the CDR3 is TGCGCCAGCAGCCAAGGTGGTGGTGACGCTGAAGCTTTCTTT. Protein: CASSQGGGDAEAFF.

In its sample, this clonotype was seen a few times. This chain connects TRBV24-1 to TRBJ2-3; no firm D call. V gave up 2 bases and J gave up 2 bases, with 1 base separating them. The CDR3 totals 12 residues. Germline V gene sequence: CDR1 KGHDR, CDR2 SFDVKD. DNA for the CDR3: TGTGCCACCAGTGATTCCACAGATACGCAGTATTTT. Its translation: CATSDSTDTQYF.

The rearrangement joins TRBV24-1 to TRBJ2-5; 9 bases map to TRBD1. Germline V gene lookup returns CDR1 KGHDR and CDR2 SFDVKD. This CDR3 is built from 15 residues. V lost 4 bases and J lost 3; bases outside the gene matches: 5. DNA of the CDR3: TGTGCCACCAGTGACCCCGGACAGGGGAAAGAGACCCAGTACTTC. Translation gives CATSDPGQGKETQYF.

The chain employs TRBV29-1 and TRBJ2-5; TRBD2 matches 7 bases. Germline V lookup: CDR1 SQVTM, CDR2 ANQGSEA. V dropped 4 bases and J dropped 1; count of bases not matched to a gene: 3. The CDR3 consists of 13 residues. The CDR3 nucleotides are TGCAGCGTTGGCGGGGGAATCCAAGAGACCCAGTACTTC. Translating gives CSVGGGIQETQYF.

Note on this clonotype: The junction departs from germline at one end; a sequencing error may be responsible. This chain joins TRBV7-8 and TRBJ1-1, with D unclear. Looked up from germline, CDR1 is SGHVS and CDR2 is FQNEAQ. This CDR3 is 14 amino acids long. The DNA for the CDR3 is TGTACCAGCAGCAATGTAAGAGTGAACACTGAAGCTTTCTTT. Encoded protein: CTSSNVRVNTEAFF.

This clonotype was recorded once. In DNA, the CDR3 is TGCAGTGCTACAGGGCCGGGGGACGAGCAGTACTTC. Translation: CSATGPGDEQYF. The chain combines TRBV20-1 with TRBJ2-1; the D gene is possibly TRBD2 (6 bases). The last part of the DNA fits TRBJ2-7 better; the J call may be wrong. CDR1 and CDR2 from the germline V gene are DFQATT and SNEGSKA (reference sequence). This CDR3 has 12 amino acids.

This clonotype was seen at least ten times. The chain joins TRBV3-1 to TRBJ2-1; TRBD2 agrees at 11 bases. The CDR3 has 17 residues. J gave up 4 bases and V 4 bases, and 9 bases lay outside the gene matches. Germline CDR1 and CDR2: LGHDT and YNNKEL (reference sequence). The DNA for the CDR3 is TGTGCCAGCAGCCCCAAACCGACTAGCGGGGTATACAATGAGCAGTTCTTC. Its protein product is CASSPKPTSGVYNEQFF.

This clonotype has just one count. The chain uses TRBV5-1 and TRBJ1-6; 11 bases agree with TRBD1. After removal of 7 bases from V and 7 bases from J, the junction contained 1 base not matched to a gene. CDR1 is SGHRS and CDR2 is YFSETQ in the germline V gene. The CDR3 runs to 13 residues. CDR3 residues: CASGTGGNSPLHF. The DNA for the CDR3 is TGCGCCAGCGGGACAGGGGGAAATTCACCCCTCCACTTT.

V is TRBV29-1 and J is TRBJ1-1; perhaps TRBD1 as D (5 bases). The V gene's germline CDR1 is SQVTM and CDR2 ANQGSEA. The V end lost 6 bases, the J end lost 4 bases, and 18 bases lay between the germline ends. CDR3 size: 14 residues. Here the CDR3 DNA reads TGCAGCGTCCTACTCAGGGATGTTGGCACTGAAGCTTTCTTT. Its translation: CSVLLRDVGTEAFF. Supplemented by reference TRBV29-1 and TRBJ1-1, the full variable domain reads SAVISQKPSRDICQRGTSLTIQCQVDSQVTMMFWYRQQPGQSLTLIATANQGSEATYESGFVIDKFPISRPNLTFSTLTVSNMSPEDSSIYLCSVLLRDVGTEAFFGQGTRLTVV.

J is TRBJ1-1 and V is TRBV9; 7 bases line up with TRBD1. The ends lost 0 bases at V and 2 bases at J; junction bases unmatched: 1. The CDR3 contains 14 residues. Germline loops: CDR1 SGDLS, CDR2 YYNGEE. The CDR3 nucleotides read TGTGCCAGCAGCGTAGGACAGGGCAACACTGAAGCTTTCTTT. It specifies CASSVGQGNTEAFF.

The J gene is TRBJ2-1, the V gene TRBV20-1; 7 nucleotides align to TRBD2. CDR1 and CDR2 (germline): DFQATT, SNEGSKA (reference sequence). Germline trimming cut 3 bases from V and 10 bases from J; bases unmatched to any gene: 18. The CDR3 is made up of 16 amino acids. The CDR3, as DNA: TGCAGTGCTAGCGACCAGCGGGGCGGACTTGTTTGGGAGCAGTTCTTC. This encodes CSASDQRGGLVWEQFF.

This chain uses TRBV12-3 or TRBV12-4 with TRBJ1-2; 10 nucleotides align to TRBD1. This CDR3 is 18 amino acids long. The junction had 23 bases not matched to a gene; V was cut back by 8 bases and J by 8 bases. Written as DNA, the CDR3 is TGTGCCAGCGGTTACGTTGTTGGTCGCGGGACAGGGGTGGACGGCTACACCTTC. This translates into CASGYVVGRGTGVDGYTF.

The V gene is TRBV3-1, the J gene TRBJ2-1; D not certain. Germline CDR1 LGHDT, CDR2 YNNKEL (reference sequence). The V end was cut by 1 base, the J end by 5 bases, with 6 bases between. There are 13 residues in the CDR3. CDR3 residues: CASSQVDDNEQFF. CDR3 in DNA: TGTGCCAGCAGCCAAGTGGACGACAATGAGCAGTTCTTC.

V and J are TRBV29-1 and TRBJ2-3; TRBD2 matches at 10 bases. The germline gives CDR1 SQVTM, CDR2 ANQGSEA. This CDR3 contains 12 residues. V lost 5 bases and J lost 5; bases outside the gene matches: 1. CDR3 coding DNA: TGCAGCGTTTCTAGCGGGGGAGATACGCAGTATTTT. Its translation is CSVSSGGDTQYF.

This clonotype was recorded at least ten times. One end of the junction fails to match germline, which may point to a read error. The chain is built from TRBV7-2 and TRBJ2-1; TRBD2 matches 9 bases. Germline V gene sequence: CDR1 SGHTA, CDR2 FQGNSA. The CDR3 consists of 14 residues. The CDR3 region has the DNA TGTGCCAGCAGCTTCGGGTTCGGACTAGCGTTACAAGACTTC. Encoded protein: CASSFGFGLALQDF.

On this clonotype itself: The CDR3 does not close with the conserved phenylalanine or tryptophan, likely indicating a read error. This chain connects TRBV27 to TRBJ2-1, with a weak D call TRBD2 (7 bases). Germline CDR1 reads MNHEY; CDR2 reads SMNVEV (reference sequence). V dropped 3 bases and J dropped 7 bases, with 16 bases sitting between them. The CDR3 is 15 residues long. The CDR3 DNA is TGTGCCAGCAGTTTCGGCGGGGGCGTGCCTAATGAGCAGTTCCTC. This codes for CASSFGGGVPNEQFL.

Only one count was recorded for this clonotype. Just one base apart from a much larger clone, this may be a read error. The chain employs TRBV30 and TRBJ2-5; D unclear. In germline, CDR1 is GTSNPN, CDR2 SVGIG (reference sequence). V lost 5 bases and J 2 bases, leaving 12 bases between the germline ends. This CDR3 has 13 amino acids. CDR3 DNA: TGTGCCTGGCTATACACGGAACAAGAGACCCAGTACTTC. Translated: CAWLYTEQETQYF. The whole variable domain, remainder taken from reference TRBV30 and TRBJ2-5, is SQTIHQWPATLVQPVGSPLSLECTVEGTSNPNLYWYRQAAGRGLQLLFYSVGIGQISSEVPQNLSASRPQDRQFILSSKKLLLSDSGFYLCAWLYTEQETQYFGPGTRLLVL.

This clonotype has a count of ten or more. V is TRBV3-1 and J is TRBJ2-3; D gene uncertain. The CDR3 is 14 amino acids. V was clipped by 4 bases and J by 4 bases, with 12 bases between them. The germline gives CDR1 LGHDT, CDR2 YNNKEL (reference sequence). CDR3 region: CASSRLQTSDTQYF. The CDR3 nucleotides read TGTGCCAGCAGCCGCCTTCAGACCTCAGATACGCAGTATTTT.

The table lists this clonotype with many counts. V gene TRBV5-1 combines with J gene TRBJ1-2; possibly TRBD1 for D (6 bases). CDR1 and CDR2 from the germline V gene are SGHRS and YFSETQ. V shed 0 bases and J shed 4 bases, with 16 bases lying between them. This CDR3 is built from 16 residues. The CDR3 DNA sequence: TGCGCCAGCAGCTTGGCCCTAGGGGGAATCATCTATGGCTACACCTTC. This gives the protein CASSLALGGIIYGYTF. The entire variable domain, with the rest obtained from reference TRBV5-1 and TRBJ1-2, is as follows: KAGVTQTPRYLIKTRGQQVTLSCSPISGHRSVSWYQQTPGQGLQFLFEYFSETQRNKGNFPGRFSGRQFSNSRSEMNVSTLELGDSALYLCASSLALGGIIYGYTFGSGTRLTVV.

The V gene is TRBV6-5, the J gene TRBJ1-4; D remains ambiguous. The germline V gene has CDR1 MNHEY and CDR2 SVGAGI. The CDR3 length is 14 residues. Trimming shortened V by 2 bases and J by 3 bases, and 7 bases separated the two germline ends. CDR3 sequence reads: CASSYASPNEKLFF. The CDR3 bases are TGTGCCAGCAGTTACGCTTCGCCTAATGAAAAACTGTTTTTT.

This clonotype was seen repeatedly, ten times or more. The V and J genes are TRBV5-1 and TRBJ1-5, with D possibly TRBD1 on 5 matching bases. In germline, CDR1 is SGHRS, CDR2 YFSETQ. Trimming left V 0 bases short and J 2 bases short, with 9 bases between. CDR3 length equals 15 residues. The DNA of the CDR3 is TGCGCCAGCAGCTTGGGCGACAGCGGCAATCAGCCCCAGCATTTT. It encodes CASSLGDSGNQPQHF.

The chain links TRBV19 to TRBJ2-7, with D possibly matching TRBD1 (6 bases). This CDR3 region has 11 residues. The germline gives CDR1 LNHDA, CDR2 SQIVND (reference sequence). The V end lost 9 bases, the J end lost 5 bases, and 11 bases lay between the germline ends. CDR3 DNA sequence: TGTGCCAGCAGAACAGGGAACGAGCAGTACTTC. Protein: CASRTGNEQYF.

The chain links TRBV19 to TRBJ1-6; 8 positions match TRBD1. CDR1 and CDR2 from the germline V gene are LNHDA and SQIVND (reference sequence). The CDR3 extends over 14 amino acids. The ends lost 5 bases at V and 10 bases at J; junction bases unmatched: 7. Here the CDR3 DNA reads TGTGCCAGTAGTGTCCGGGACAGGCAGTCACCCCTCCACTTT. Its protein product is CASSVRDRQSPLHF.

The genes are TRBV25-1 and TRBJ2-1; 12 bases agree with TRBD2. V lost 0 bases and J lost 4; bases outside the gene matches: 4. The CDR3 has 17 residues. CDR1 MGHDK and CDR2 SYGVNS come from the germline V gene. In DNA form, the CDR3 reads TGTGCCAGCAGTGAATATCACCTAGCGGGAGGGTACAATGAGCAGTTCTTC. The encoded protein is CASSEYHLAGGYNEQFF.

The sample holds many counts of this clonotype. This chain uses TRBV20-1 with TRBJ2-1, with a weak D call TRBD2 (6 bases). CDR1 and CDR2 from the germline V gene are DFQATT and SNEGSKA (reference sequence). Trimming pared 7 bases from V and 7 bases from J, leaving 17 bases between. This CDR3 has 13 residues. Here the CDR3 reads CSVPEGLENEQFF. CDR3 sequence (DNA): TGCAGTGTCCCGGAGGGCCTGGAGAATGAGCAGTTCTTC.

This clonotype has a count of ten or more. The rearrangement joins TRBV29-1 to TRBJ2-7; tentatively, D is TRBD1 or TRBD2 (5 bases each). V shed 6 bases and J shed 0 bases, with 12 bases lying between them. This CDR3 contains 13 residues. Germline CDR1 SQVTM, CDR2 ANQGSEA. The CDR3: CSVGEQDSYEQYF. The CDR3 DNA sequence: TGCAGCGTCGGGGAACAGGACTCCTACGAGCAGTACTTC.

In this sample, this clonotype turned up many times. J is TRBJ2-1 and V is TRBV9, with TRBD2 matching 11 bases. Losses at the gene ends were 4 bases for V and 4 bases for J; bases not matched to a gene: 7. CDR1 is SGDLS, CDR2 YYNGEE, per germline. This CDR3 comprises 16 residues. The CDR3 DNA reads as TGTGCCAGCAGCCTTCCTCTAGCGGGAGGTTACAATGAGCAGTTCTTC. It is translated as CASSLPLAGGYNEQFF.